The 21 T cell receptor beta chains reported below all come from one sample, sequenced in a study of T cell repertoires in aging, cancer and after chemotherapy. Rearranged V-D-J TRB sequences were amplified with a mixed TRB-A/B primer pool. MiXCR, applied by TCRdb to the multiplex PCR reads, yields one record per CDR3 protein. The profile shows approximately 6,300 distinct CDR3 sequences, under 35% of them singletons. Peripheral blood genomic DNA, not sorted cells or RNA, was the template. The sequenced sample was blood. The source of these receptors is a human donor with a blood cancer.

In this sample, this clonotype is medium-sized. V gene TRBV29-1 combines with J gene TRBJ2-3, with D hard to call. The CDR3 length is 14 residues. Trimming cost V 8 bases and J 1 base, with 16 bases left between them. Germline lookup yields CDR1 SQVTM and CDR2 ANQGSEA. This chain's CDR3 is CSLRKGFGTDTQYF. CDR3 nucleotides: TGCAGCTTACGGAAGGGTTTTGGCACAGATACGCAGTATTTT.

V usage is TRBV5-1 and J usage is TRBJ2-1, with 9 bases that match TRBD2. CDR3 length equals 16 residues. The V gene's germline CDR1 is SGHRS and CDR2 YFSETQ. V shed 3 bases and J 2 bases; nucleotides not matched to a gene: 6. The CDR3 region is CASSYIAGVAYNEQFF. The CDR3 nucleotides read TGCGCCAGCAGCTACATAGCGGGAGTCGCCTACAATGAGCAGTTCTTC.

The rearrangement joins TRBV12-3 or TRBV12-4 to TRBJ2-6, with unresolved D. This CDR3 is built from 15 residues. The V end was cut by 4 bases, the J end by 1 base, with 8 bases between. The CDR3 spells CASSYALSGANVLTF. The CDR3 DNA follows: TGTGCCAGCAGTTATGCCCTGTCTGGGGCCAACGTCCTGACTTTC.

The rearrangement joins TRBV20-1 to TRBJ2-1, with no clear D. Trimming cost V 2 bases and J 7 bases, with 18 bases left between them. The CDR3 contains 15 residues. Germline lookup yields CDR1 DFQATT and CDR2 SNEGSKA (reference sequence). The CDR3 is CSARNLILTGNEQFF. The DNA of the CDR3 is TGCAGTGCTAGAAACCTCATCCTGACCGGGAATGAGCAGTTCTTC.

This sequence joins TRBV12-3 or TRBV12-4 and TRBJ2-5; the D is unclear. CDR3 length: 14 amino acids. V gave up 2 bases and J gave up 3 bases, with 10 bases separating them. CDR3 in amino acids: CASSLYGSEETQYF. CDR3 in DNA: TGTGCCAGCAGTTTATACGGCTCAGAAGAGACCCAGTACTTC.

This clonotype is judged medium-sized (0.01 to 0.1%). This chain uses TRBV11-3 with TRBJ1-4; no clear D. CDR3 length equals 15 residues. Trimming took 1 base from V and 3 from J, leaving 9 bases between them. CDR1 is SGHNT, CDR2 YENEEA, per germline. The chain's CDR3 is CASSLGGQPNEKLFF. The CDR3 DNA sequence: TGTGCCAGCAGCTTAGGGGGTCAACCTAATGAAAAACTGTTTTTT.

This chain links TRBV10-3 with TRBJ1-2, with D hard to call. CDR1 is ENHRY and CDR2 is SYGVKD in the germline V gene. The CDR3 totals 13 residues. V lost 0 bases to trimming and J lost 8 bases, with 10 bases between them. CDR3 in amino acids: CAISESRQRGYTF. DNA for the CDR3: TGTGCCATCAGTGAGTCTCGTCAGAGAGGCTACACCTTC.

The genes are TRBV12-3 or TRBV12-4 and TRBJ1-5; D not certain. CDR3 size: 18 residues. Between the trimmed V and J ends, which lost 6 bases and 6 bases, there was a span of 27 bases. This CDR3 is CASSSLSGGLGSIQPQHF. In nucleotides, the CDR3 is TGTGCCAGCAGCTCACTCAGCGGAGGACTTGGATCAATTCAGCCCCAGCATTTT.

A remark on this clonotype: An end of the junction differs from the germline gene, which may be a read error. The chain combines TRBV30 with TRBJ1-2; the D is unclear. Germline CDR1 and CDR2: GTSNPN and SVGIG (reference sequence). The CDR3 loop spans 14 amino acids. The CDR3: CSWSGGSSGYGYTF. CDR3 bases: TGTTCCTGGAGTGGAGGCAGCTCGGGGTATGGCTACACCTTC.

The V call is TRBV28, the J call TRBJ2-3, with TRBD2 as a possible D gene (5 bases). CDR1 MDHEN and CDR2 SYDVKM come from the germline V gene. V was trimmed by 5 bases and J by 8 bases, leaving 14 bases between them. This CDR3 has 13 residues. The CDR3 loop reads CASSPRLTGTQYF. CDR3 bases: TGTGCCAGCAGTCCAAGACTAACGGGTACGCAGTATTTT.

This clonotype has a handful of counts. This chain uses TRBV18 with TRBJ2-2; the match to TRBD2 covers 10 bases. V dropped 3 bases and J dropped 3; count of bases not matched to a gene: 4. Germline CDR1 KGHSH, CDR2 LQKENI. The CDR3 loop spans 16 amino acids. The chain's CDR3 is CASSPLAGAHTGELFF. The CDR3, as DNA: TGTGCCAGCTCACCTCTAGCGGGGGCACACACCGGGGAGCTGTTTTTT.

This clonotype has just one count. The chain recombines TRBV28 with TRBJ2-7; D gene unclear. The length of the CDR3 is 13 residues. CDR1 and CDR2 (germline): MDHEN, SYDVKM. The germline V and J ends were trimmed by 6 bases and 2 bases, with 11 bases remaining between them. The CDR3 coding sequence is TGTGCCAGCAGCCCGGACGGACCCTACGAGCAGTACTTC. It specifies CASSPDGPYEQYF.

The genes are TRBV6-2 or TRBV6-3 and TRBJ2-1, with 7 bases lining up with TRBD2. The J segment lost 9 bases and the V segment lost 4 bases, leaving 6 bases of the junction unmatched. The CDR3 is 13 residues long. Germline lookup yields CDR1 MNHEY and CDR2 SVGEGT. CDR3 in amino acids: CASSFRLAREQFF. The CDR3 region has the DNA TGTGCCAGCAGTTTCCGACTAGCCCGTGAGCAGTTCTTC.

In this sample, this clonotype turned up a few times. The rearrangement joins TRBV20-1 to TRBJ2-7; no firm D call. The CDR3 is 12 amino acids. The germline gives CDR1 DFQATT, CDR2 SNEGSKA (reference sequence). V lost 5 bases to trimming and J lost 2 bases, with 10 bases between them. CDR3 sequence: CSAPTTAYEQYF. The CDR3 region has the DNA TGCAGTGCTCCTACTACGGCCTACGAGCAGTACTTC.

The chain links TRBV7-9 to TRBJ2-1; D gene unclear. This CDR3 is 11 amino acids long. Deletions cut 1 base from V and 10 bases from J, with 5 bases between. The germline V gene encodes CDR1 SEHNR and CDR2 FQNEAQ (reference sequence). Written as DNA, the CDR3 is TGTGCCAGCAGCTTAGTCAGGGAGCAGTTCTTC. Its protein product is CASSLVREQFF.

This clonotype was seen a few times. V usage is TRBV24-1 and J usage is TRBJ2-5; D uncertain. Per the germline V gene, CDR1 is KGHDR and CDR2 is SFDVKD. The CDR3 sequence is 13 residues long. Trimming took off 7 bases at V and 5 bases at J, with 13 bases between the two ends. The CDR3 DNA is TGTGCCACCAGCGACCCCTTTTCCGAGACCCAGTACTTC. Its protein product is CATSDPFSETQYF.

The rearrangement joins TRBV6-5 to TRBJ2-7, with unresolved D. The CDR3 has 16 amino acids. V was pared by 3 bases and J by 1 base, with 16 bases between. Looked up from germline, CDR1 is MNHEY and CDR2 is SVGAGI. DNA of the CDR3: TGTGCCAGCAGTTATCAACTGCCAGCGACTTCCTACGAGCAGTACTTC. Protein sequence: CASSYQLPATSYEQYF.

The chain couples TRBV5-6 to TRBJ2-5, with 7 bases fitting TRBD2. The CDR3 covers 16 residues. The junction had 6 bases not matched to a gene; V was cut back by 0 bases and J by 1 base. CDR1 SGHDT and CDR2 YYEEEE come from the germline V gene. The CDR3 sequence: CASSLAWSSGQETQYF. CDR3 nucleotides: TGTGCCAGCAGCTTGGCCTGGTCTAGCGGCCAAGAGACCCAGTACTTC.

Sample share makes this clonotype medium-sized. The rearrangement links TRBV18 to TRBJ2-2, with TRBD1 as a possible D gene (5 bases). Germline CDR1 is KGHSH and CDR2 is LQKENI. V lost 3 bases and J lost 7, with 15 bases in between. This CDR3 comprises 15 residues. Written as DNA, the CDR3 is TGTGCCAGCTCACCGTTGGTCAGCCAGGGCGGGGAGCTGTTTTTT. Its translation is CASSPLVSQGGELFF. Together with reference TRBV18 and TRBJ2-2, the CDR3 gives the full variable domain: NAGVMQNPRHLVRRRGQEARLRCSPMKGHSHVYWYRQLPEEGLKFMVYLQKENIIDESGMPKERFSAEFPKEGPSILRIQQVVRGDSAAYFCASSPLVSQGGELFFGEGSRLTVL.

By share, this clonotype counts as medium-sized. The CDR3 nucleotides read TGTGCCAGCAGGAGACGACAAGAGACCCAGTACTTC. As protein: CASRRRQETQYF. The chain uses TRBV12-3 or TRBV12-4 and TRBJ2-5, with D hard to call. The CDR3 totals 12 residues. Trimming left V 6 bases short and J 2 bases short, with 7 bases between.

The rearrangement links TRBV7-6 to TRBJ2-1, with D perhaps being TRBD1 or TRBD2 (5 bases each). The CDR3 totals 15 residues. V was shortened by 3 bases and J by 3 bases, with 12 bases between the two germline ends. From germline, CDR1 is SGHVS and CDR2 FNYEAQ. The CDR3, as DNA: TGTGCCAGCAGCTTCGGGCGAGGGGTCTACAATGAGCAGTTCTTC. Protein: CASSFGRGVYNEQFF.